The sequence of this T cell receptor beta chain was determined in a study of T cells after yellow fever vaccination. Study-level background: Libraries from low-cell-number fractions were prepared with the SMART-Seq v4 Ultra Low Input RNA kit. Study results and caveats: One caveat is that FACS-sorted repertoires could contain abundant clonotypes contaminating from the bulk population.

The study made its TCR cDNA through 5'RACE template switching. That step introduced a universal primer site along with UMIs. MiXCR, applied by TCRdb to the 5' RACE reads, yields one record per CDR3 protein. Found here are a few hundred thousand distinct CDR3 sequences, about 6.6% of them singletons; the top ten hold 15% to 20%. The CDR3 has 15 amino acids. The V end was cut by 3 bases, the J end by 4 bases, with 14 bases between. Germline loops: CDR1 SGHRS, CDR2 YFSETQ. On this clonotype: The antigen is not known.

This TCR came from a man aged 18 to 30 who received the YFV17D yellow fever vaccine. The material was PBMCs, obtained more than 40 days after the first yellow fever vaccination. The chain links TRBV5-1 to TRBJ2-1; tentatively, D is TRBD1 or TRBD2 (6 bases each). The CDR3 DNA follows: TGCGCCAGCAGCTCCAGGGGACTCGATTACAATGAGCAGTTCTTC. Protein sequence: CASSSRGLDYNEQFF.